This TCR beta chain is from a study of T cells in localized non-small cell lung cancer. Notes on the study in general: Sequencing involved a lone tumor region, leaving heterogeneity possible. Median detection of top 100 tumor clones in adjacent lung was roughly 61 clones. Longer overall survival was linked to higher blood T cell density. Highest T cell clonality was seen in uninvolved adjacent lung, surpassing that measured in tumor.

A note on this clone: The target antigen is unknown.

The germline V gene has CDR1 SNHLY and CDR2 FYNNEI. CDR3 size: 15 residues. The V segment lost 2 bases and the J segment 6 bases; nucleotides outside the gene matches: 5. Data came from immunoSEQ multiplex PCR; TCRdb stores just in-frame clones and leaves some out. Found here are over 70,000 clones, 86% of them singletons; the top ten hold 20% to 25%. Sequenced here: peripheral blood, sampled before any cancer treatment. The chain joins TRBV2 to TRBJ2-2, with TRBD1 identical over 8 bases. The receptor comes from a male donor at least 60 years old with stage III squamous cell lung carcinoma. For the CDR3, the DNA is TGTGCCAGCAGTGAAAGGACAGGGCGGGCCGGGGAGCTGTTTTTT. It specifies CASSERTGRAGELFF. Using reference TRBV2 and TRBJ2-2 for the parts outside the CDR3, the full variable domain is EPEVTQTPSHQVTQMGQEVILRCVPISNHLYFYWYRQILGQKVEFLVSFYNNEISEKSEIFDDQFSVERPDGSNFTLKIRSTKLEDSAMYFCASSERTGRAGELFFGEGSRLTVL.